One and the same sample provided the 15 T cell receptor beta chains below, sequenced in a study of PD-1 blockade in classical Hodgkin lymphoma. Clones were sequenced by immunoSEQ multiplex PCR, and TCRdb holds only the in-frame ones, with some missing. The sample records some 17,000 clones, roughly four fifths being singletons. Noted time point: newly diagnosed, previously untreated cHL patient sample. Sequencing was carried out using peripheral blood mononuclear cells (PBMCs). The receptor source for this set is a human donor with classical Hodgkin lymphoma.

This clone occurred a few times. This rearrangement joins TRBV25-1 to TRBJ2-5; D may be TRBD2 (5 bases). The germline gives CDR1 MGHDK, CDR2 SYGVNS. Trimming stripped 3 bases from V and 1 base from J, with 9 bases between. This CDR3 region has 14 residues. The CDR3 DNA reads as TGTGCCAGCAGTGACCGACGGGGCCAAGAGACCCAGTACTTC. Translated: CASSDRRGQETQYF.

This clone showed up just once. The genes are TRBV5-1 and TRBJ1-5, with 9 positions matching TRBD1. V lost 4 bases to trimming and J lost 1 base; unmatched junction nucleotides: 6. CDR3 length equals 16 residues. Germline V gives CDR1 SGHRS, CDR2 YFSETQ. In DNA form, the CDR3 reads TGCGCCAGCAGCCCGGGACAGGGTGGGAGCAATCAGCCCCAGCATTTT. It codes for CASSPGQGGSNQPQHF.

The rearrangement joins TRBV2 to TRBJ2-3; D unclear. V lost 6 bases to trimming and J lost 4 bases, with 2 bases between them. Germline-derived CDR1 and CDR2 are SNHLY and FYNNEI. This CDR3 region has 10 residues. CDR3 nucleotide sequence: TGTGCCAGCAGCTCAGATACGCAGTATTTT. Translating gives CASSSDTQYF.

The chain recombines TRBV28 with TRBJ2-7; the match to TRBD1 covers 11 bases. CDR1 is MDHEN, CDR2 SYDVKM, per germline. The CDR3 runs to 15 residues. V gave up 6 bases and J gave up 2 bases; unmatched junction bases: 6. The CDR3 loop is CASRDRDRGAYEQYF. CDR3 sequence (DNA): TGTGCCAGCAGAGACCGGGACAGGGGGGCCTACGAGCAGTACTTC.

This clone was counted only a few times. J is TRBJ2-1 and V is TRBV25-1; 7 bases are a match to TRBD2. This CDR3 comprises 15 residues. Trimming took 4 bases from V and 3 from J; bases not matched to a gene: 6. The germline gives CDR1 MGHDK, CDR2 SYGVNS. In DNA, the CDR3 is TGTGCCAGCAGTGCAGACGGGACTATCTACAATGAGCAGTTCTTC. It codes for CASSADGTIYNEQFF.

This chain joins TRBV10-3 and TRBJ2-1, with 11 bases aligning to TRBD2. The CDR3 contains 14 residues. J lost 8 bases, V lost 5 bases, and 5 bases had no gene match. Germline-derived CDR1 and CDR2 are ENHRY and SYGVKD. CDR3 DNA sequence: TGTGCCATCAGTCCACTAGCGGGAGAGGATGAGCAGTTCTTC. It codes for CAISPLAGEDEQFF.

V usage is TRBV2 and J usage is TRBJ1-4; D not certain. V was trimmed by 2 bases and J by 8 bases, leaving 12 bases between them. Germline CDR1 SNHLY, CDR2 FYNNEI. There are 14 residues in the CDR3. The CDR3 DNA follows: TGTGCCAGCAGTGAAAGGATTGGTGGGGAAAAACTGTTTTTT. Its translation is CASSERIGGEKLFF.

The chain couples TRBV15 to TRBJ2-7, with D uncertain. The germline CDR1 and CDR2 sequences are LNHNV and YYDKDF (reference sequence). The CDR3 totals 12 residues. V was pared by 1 base and J by 4 bases, with 5 bases between. The CDR3 protein is CATSRGSYEQYF. DNA for the CDR3: TGTGCCACCAGCAGAGGGAGTTACGAGCAGTACTTC. Full variable domain (missing parts from reference TRBV15 and TRBJ2-7): DAMVIQNPRYQVTQFGKPVTLSCSQTLNHNVMYWYQQKSSQAPKLLFHYYDKDFNNEADTPDNFQSRRPNTSFCFLDIRSPGLGDTAMYLCATSRGSYEQYFGPGTRLTVT.

V and J are TRBV27 and TRBJ1-1; tentatively, D is TRBD1 (5 bases). CDR1 is MNHEY, CDR2 SMNVEV, per germline (reference sequence). The CDR3 has 16 amino acids. Trimming stripped 3 bases from V and 2 bases from J, with 16 bases between. The CDR3 nucleotides read TGTGCCAGCAGTTTGCCCCCCGGCGGGGCAAACACTGAAGCTTTCTTT. This translates into CASSLPPGGANTEAFF.

The J gene is TRBJ2-7, the V gene TRBV19, with 11 bases lining up with TRBD2. The CDR3 runs 17 residues. CDR1 LNHDA and CDR2 SQIVND come from the germline V gene (reference sequence). V trimming: 4 bases; J trimming: 1 base; junction bases outside the gene matches: 9. The CDR3 here is CASSRTSGPGGSYEQYF. CDR3 nucleotide sequence: TGTGCCAGTAGTAGGACTAGCGGGCCCGGGGGGTCCTACGAGCAGTACTTC.

The chain carries TRBV5-5 and TRBJ2-1; TRBD2 aligns across 8 bases. Germline CDR1 and CDR2: SGHKS and YYEKEE (reference sequence). The CDR3 spans 20 residues. V was pared by 3 bases and J by 5 bases, with 22 bases of the junction left unmatched. The CDR3 DNA reads as TGTGCCAGCAGCTCTCGGGCCGGTACTAGCGGAGGGCTACGAAACAATGAGCAGTTCTTC. Residues: CASSSRAGTSGGLRNNEQFF.

The chain links TRBV6-1 to TRBJ2-6, with D perhaps matching TRBD2 (5 bases). Deletions cut 2 bases from V and 0 bases from J, with 5 bases between. Germline lookup yields CDR1 MNHNS and CDR2 SASEGT. The CDR3 spans 15 residues. Here the CDR3 DNA reads TGTGCCAGCAGTGAAACTAGCTCTGGGGCCAACGTCCTGACTTTC. Its translation is CASSETSSGANVLTF.

This clone was seen only once. Without the conserved terminal phenylalanine or tryptophan, this CDR3 likely stems from a read error. Because the CDR3's place on the DNA is in doubt, the DNA is left out and the CDR3 is given as listed by TCRdb. The V and J genes are TRBV7-2 and TRBJ1-2; the table's D call, TRBD1, has no DNA check behind it. CDR1 and CDR2 from the germline V gene are SGHTA and FQGNSA. The CDR3 is 14 residues long, counting both termini. CDR3 region: CASSLAKGSLGDSL.

The chain couples TRBV5-1 to TRBJ2-6, with 7 positions matching TRBD2. The J segment lost 1 base and the V segment lost 0 bases, leaving 1 base of the junction unmatched. CDR1 and CDR2 from the germline V gene are SGHRS and YFSETQ. This CDR3 has 16 residues. As DNA, the CDR3 is TGCGCCAGCAGCTTGGAAGCGGGGTCTGGGGCCAACGTCCTGACTTTC. Amino acid sequence: CASSLEAGSGANVLTF. The full variable domain, completed using reference TRBV5-1 and TRBJ2-6, is KAGVTQTPRYLIKTRGQQVTLSCSPISGHRSVSWYQQTPGQGLQFLFEYFSETQRNKGNFPGRFSGRQFSNSRSEMNVSTLELGDSALYLCASSLEAGSGANVLTFGAGSRLTVL.

The rearrangement joins TRBV19 to TRBJ1-1, with D unresolved. V lost 7 bases and J lost 0, with 18 bases in between. This CDR3 contains 16 residues. Germline assignment: CDR1 LNHDA and CDR2 SQIVND (reference sequence). CDR3 in amino acids: CASNGYYSSMNTEAFF. Here the CDR3 DNA reads TGTGCCAGTAACGGTTATTACAGCTCCATGAACACTGAAGCTTTCTTT. The full variable domain, completed using reference TRBV19 and TRBJ1-1, is DGGITQSPKYLFRKEGQNVTLSCEQNLNHDAMYWYRQDPGQGLRLIYYSQIVNDFQKGDIAEGYSVSREKKESFPLTVTSAQKNPTAFYLCASNGYYSSMNTEAFFGQGTRLTVV.